The T cell receptor beta chain under discussion was sequenced for a study of T-cell memory formation after mild COVID-19. Across the study: The two donors had largely donor-specific TCR clusters.

The CDR3 totals 13 residues. Germline trimming cut 6 bases from V and 7 bases from J; bases unmatched to any gene: 9. Study results and limitations: The authors did not confirm SARS-CoV-2 specificity of second-wave clones peaking day 37.

TCRdb re-called the 5' RACE reads through MiXCR, storing one row per CDR3 protein. The sample holds fewer than 350,000 distinct CDR3 sequences; about 13% are singletons and the top ten take roughly a fifth. Remarks on this clonotype: What it binds is unknown.

The sequence was collected from a man aged 18-30 years who had mild COVID-19 (a few samples of this study predate the infection). Cell type and time point are not known. The sequencing sample was made of PBMCs or a T cell subset sorted from them (not recorded which). This chain uses TRBV12-3 or TRBV12-4 with TRBJ2-7, with 7 bases aligning to TRBD2. The CDR3 region is CASSLSGAGEQYF. Written as DNA, the CDR3 is TGTGCCAGCAGCCTCAGCGGGGCAGGGGAGCAGTACTTC.